This TCR beta chain was sequenced for a study of somatic mutations in cytotoxic T cells in rheumatoid arthritis (dated by TCRdb to the late 2010s). Study-level background: Before any treatment started and right after they were diagnosed, patients gave peripheral blood samples (around 30 ml EDTA). Some T-cell populations stained with V beta antibodies were sorted by flow on a FACSAria II or Sony SH800 to nearly 100% purity, with sorted V beta1+ cells additionally subjected to TCRB sequencing. In newly diagnosed rheumatoid arthritis without treatment, the study examined if expanded CD8+ T-cell clones harbor somatic mutations, relying on TCRB deep sequencing to characterize clonality. TCRB deep sequencing covered 65 to 80 patients with rheumatoid arthritis along with 20 healthy controls. The median ages of the patient and control groups were essentially identical. Results and caveats for the whole study, not just this receptor: The largest CD8+ clone made up more than 20% of CD8+ cells in 8 of 65 patients, and blood and synovial fluid shared several identical CD8+ TCRB sequences. CD8+ T-cell clonality did not differ significantly between rheumatoid arthritis patients and age-matched healthy controls. In patients, CD8+ clonality rose with age (Spearman r ≈ 0.49), which was not the case in healthy controls. The expanded CD8+ clones had unknown antigen targets, and not appearing in virus-specific databases did not rule out that they were virus-specific.

On an AutoMACS, CD4+ and CD8+ cells were isolated via positive magnetic bead selection, and their purity was verified by flow cytometry. A TCR V beta antibody panel was used in flow cytometry to screen first for clonal expansions, which were then characterized by TCRB deep sequencing of sorted CD8+ fractions. Isolation of peripheral blood mononuclear cells was done through Ficoll-Paque PLUS density gradient separation. DNA from CD4-enriched, CD8-enriched or PBMC samples was extracted using Nucleospin Tissue or Tissue XS kits and then quantified on a Qubit 2.0 fluorometer. TCRB CDR3 sequencing used the immunoSEQ assay on genomic DNA. The source study handled its data this way. When patient CD8+ clones exceeding 1% were checked against published virus-specific TCRB sequences, only a few matched. Analyses were restricted to productive TCRB rearrangements. Clonality was expressed as a Shannon entropy-based productive clonality index, with each clone defined by a unique TCRB CDR3 sequence. To calculate repertoire overlap between two samples, the template counts of each clone were considered relative to each sample's total templates. V-gene usage measured by flow cytometry correlated with TCRB sequencing V-gene usage, with a Spearman r of roughly 0.67. TCRdb took this table from immuneACCESS and kept in-frame rearrangements with V and J called. Such tables lack part of the clones; where checked against another copy, unresolved V genes explain under half of the gap, and the rest is unexplained. The V and J calls and the clone size are those of that table, but D and trimming were determined from the DNA. This sample holds approximately 5,300 clones; roughly 86% were observed only once. 36% of the sample belongs to the ten largest clones.

Concerning this clone: Its antigen remains undetermined. No much larger clone is present one base from it, and per-base qualities are unavailable.

The receptor was isolated from a woman between 45 and 65 years old with rheumatoid arthritis. Sequencing input: CD8+ T cells sorted from blood.

The CDR3 reads CASSFRDRAYNEQFF. The nucleotides read TGTGCCAGCAGCTTTCGGGACAGGGCCTACAATGAGCAGTTCTTC. The sequence is built from TRBV7-8 and TRBJ2-1; 9 nucleotides in the junction match TRBD1. The CDR3 starts with the cysteine, ends with the phenylalanine, and has 15 residues. Just CDR3 DNA is preserved here, 45 bases in frame from base 1. CDR1 is given as SGHVS and CDR2 as FQNEAQ, both from the germline V gene. V is cut back by 3 bases and J by 2 bases, with 2 bases in the junction unmatched.